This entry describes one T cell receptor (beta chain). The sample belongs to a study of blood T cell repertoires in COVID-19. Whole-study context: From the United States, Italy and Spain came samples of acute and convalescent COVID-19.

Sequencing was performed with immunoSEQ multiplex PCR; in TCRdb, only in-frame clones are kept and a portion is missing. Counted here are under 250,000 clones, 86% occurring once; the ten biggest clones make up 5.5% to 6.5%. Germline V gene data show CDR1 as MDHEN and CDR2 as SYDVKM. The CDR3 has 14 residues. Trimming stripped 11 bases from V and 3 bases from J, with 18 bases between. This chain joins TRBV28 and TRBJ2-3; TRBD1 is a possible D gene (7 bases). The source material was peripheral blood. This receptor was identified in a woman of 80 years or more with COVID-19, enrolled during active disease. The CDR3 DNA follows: TGTGCCGGAAGGAGACAGGGAGGAACAGATACGCAGTATTTT. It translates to CAGRRQGGTDTQYF.